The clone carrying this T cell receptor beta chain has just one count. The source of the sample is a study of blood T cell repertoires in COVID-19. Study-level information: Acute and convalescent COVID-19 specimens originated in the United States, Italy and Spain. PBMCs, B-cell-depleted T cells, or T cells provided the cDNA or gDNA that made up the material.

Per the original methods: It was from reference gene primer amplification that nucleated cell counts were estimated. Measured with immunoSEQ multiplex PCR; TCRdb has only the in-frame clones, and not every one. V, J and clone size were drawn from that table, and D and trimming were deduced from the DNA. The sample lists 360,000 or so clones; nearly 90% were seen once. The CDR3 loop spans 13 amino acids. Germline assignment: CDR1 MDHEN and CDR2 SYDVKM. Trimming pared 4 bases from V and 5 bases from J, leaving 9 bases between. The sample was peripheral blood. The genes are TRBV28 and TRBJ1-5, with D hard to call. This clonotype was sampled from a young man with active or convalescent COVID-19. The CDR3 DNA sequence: TGTGCCAGCAGTTCGGGTACGTATCAGCCCCAGCATTTT. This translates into CASSSGTYQPQHF.